Below are 10 T cell receptor beta chains sequenced from a single sample in a study of post-analysis software for immune sequencing data. The antigens for these receptors are not known. Each TCR beta cDNA library carried unique molecular identifiers. TCRdb redid the calling of the PCR reads with MiXCR, one entry per CDR3 protein. The table shows more than 450,000 distinct CDR3 sequences, with 44% occurring only once. Findings and caveats of the study: Patients had higher frequencies than controls of about five TRBV segments, including TRBV5-6, TRBV5-1 and TRBV20-1.

The sequenced sample was blood. Receptor source: a girl aged 5 to 17 with multiple sclerosis.

The chain carries TRBV20-1 and TRBJ2-5; 10 positions match TRBD1. J was trimmed by 4 bases and V by 2 bases; bases with no gene match: 7. Germline CDR1 DFQATT, CDR2 SNEGSKA (reference sequence). There are 15 residues in the CDR3. As DNA, the CDR3 is TGCAGTGCTAGACCCACGGACAGGGGGAGAGAGACCCAGTACTTC. It is translated as CSARPTDRGRETQYF.

V is TRBV2 and J is TRBJ2-1; D gene ambiguous. CDR1 is SNHLY and CDR2 is FYNNEI in the germline V gene. The CDR3 is made up of 13 amino acids. With 1 base removed from V and 3 bases from J, the gap between germline ends came to 4 bases. The CDR3 sequence: CASSEGFYNEQFF. The DNA for the CDR3 is TGTGCCAGCAGTGAAGGCTTCTACAATGAGCAGTTCTTC.

This chain links TRBV12-3 or TRBV12-4 with TRBJ2-5; possibly TRBD1 or TRBD2 for D (6 bases each). The J call could be wrong; TRBJ2-7 is a better fit for the DNA end. The CDR3 is 14 amino acids. CDR3 DNA: TGTGCCAGCAGTTCCCACGGGTGGGGGGCCGAGCAGTACTTC. Translated: CASSSHGWGAEQYF.

This chain joins TRBV12-3 or TRBV12-4 and TRBJ2-1; tentatively, D is TRBD1 (5 bases). The V end was cut by 4 bases, the J end by 0 bases, with 13 bases between. This CDR3 contains 16 residues. This chain's CDR3 is CASSWGPAYSYNEQFF. The CDR3 DNA sequence: TGTGCCAGCAGTTGGGGCCCGGCTTACTCCTACAATGAGCAGTTCTTC.

The genes are TRBV7-9 and TRBJ2-1, with 10 bases fitting TRBD1. V gave up 7 bases and J gave up 5 bases; unmatched junction bases: 11. Per germline, CDR1 SEHNR and CDR2 FQNEAQ (reference sequence). This CDR3 is built from 16 residues. The CDR3 region is CASILPGTGDHNEQFF. In DNA, the CDR3 is TGTGCCAGCATCCTTCCCGGGACAGGGGACCACAATGAGCAGTTCTTC.

The chain combines TRBV9 with TRBJ2-3, with 8 bases lining up with TRBD1. Trimming at V came to 2 bases and at J to 5 bases, leaving 16 bases not matched to a gene. Germline lookup yields CDR1 SGDLS and CDR2 YYNGEE. This CDR3 spans 18 amino acids. The CDR3 coding sequence is TGTGCCAGCAGCGTCGGGACAGGAACACAATCCGCCCAAGATACGCAGTATTTT. It yields the protein CASSVGTGTQSAQDTQYF.

This clonotype was counted only a few times. Mismatch with germline at one junction end may stem from a read error. This chain connects TRBV5-1 to TRBJ2-5; a possible D gene is TRBD1 (7 bases). The J call may be in error: the DNA end matches TRBJ2-7 better. Germline assignment: CDR1 SGHRS and CDR2 YFSETQ. The CDR3 is 14 amino acids. Written as DNA, the CDR3 is TGTGCCAGCAGCTTAGCGGCAGGGGGAAACGAGCAGTACTTC. This translates into CASSLAAGGNEQYF.

The rearrangement links TRBV27 to TRBJ2-7; D might be TRBD1 or TRBD2, each matching 6 bases. The CDR3 contains 17 residues. Trimming shortened V by 2 bases and J by 0 bases, and 17 bases separated the two germline ends. Germline loops: CDR1 MNHEY, CDR2 SMNVEV (reference sequence). The CDR3 DNA sequence: TGTGCCAGCAGTTTAAGAATCCGGGGGCTAAGCTCCTACGAGCAGTACTTC. It translates to CASSLRIRGLSSYEQYF.

This chain links TRBV11-3 with TRBJ2-5, with D possibly matching TRBD2 (5 bases). This CDR3 contains 13 residues. CDR1 and CDR2 from the germline V gene are SGHNT and YENEEA. V lost 3 bases, J lost 5 bases, and 10 bases lay in between. The CDR3 is CASSLRVRETQYF. CDR3 DNA: TGTGCCAGCAGCTTGAGGGTTCGGGAGACCCAGTACTTC.

The table lists this clonotype with a few counts. CDR3 sequence reads: CASSSAGGHGYTF. The CDR3 DNA reads as TGTGCCAGCAGTTCAGCAGGGGGCCACGGCTACACCTTC. This chain uses TRBV6-5 with TRBJ1-2, with TRBD1 matching over 8 bases. J gave up 8 bases and V 4 bases, and 6 bases lay outside the gene matches. The germline V gene has CDR1 MNHEY and CDR2 SVGAGI. CDR3 length equals 13 residues.